Each of the 28 T cell receptor beta chains below was sequenced from the same sample in a study of shared clonotypes between healthy human individuals. CD45RO-negative, CCR7-selected cells formed the naive CD8 fraction, which excluded terminally differentiated effector memory CD45RA+ cells. Method: immunoSEQ multiplex PCR; TCRdb's copy keeps in-frame clones and lacks some. The profile shows about 2.1 million clones, 93% of them singletons. Sequences were obtained from naive CD8+ T cells from PBMCs. These receptors originate from a man in his late teens or twenties in good health. Some clones in this sample may be carry-over from other donors' samples.

A few counts support this clone. The chain carries TRBV5-1 and TRBJ1-1; D possibly corresponds to TRBD1 (5 bases). This CDR3 is 13 amino acids long. Trimming shortened V by 0 bases and J by 6 bases, and 9 bases separated the two germline ends. Germline CDR1 SGHRS, CDR2 YFSETQ. CDR3: CASSLVGVAEAFF. DNA for the CDR3: TGCGCCAGCAGCTTGGTAGGGGTTGCTGAAGCTTTCTTT.

The chain uses TRBV9 and TRBJ2-1, with 10 bases fitting TRBD2. Germline V gives CDR1 SGDLS, CDR2 YYNGEE. J lost 4 bases, V lost 4 bases, and 11 bases had no gene match. This CDR3 spans 17 amino acids. CDR3 in DNA: TGTGCCAGCAGCCCACGGCGGCTAGCGGGAGTTTACAATGAGCAGTTCTTC. Translating it yields CASSPRRLAGVYNEQFF.

The chain employs TRBV7-3 and TRBJ2-1; 9 bases are a match to TRBD2. V was pared by 2 bases and J by 4 bases, with 6 bases of the junction left unmatched. CDR3 length equals 16 residues. Germline-derived CDR1 and CDR2 are SGHTA and FQGTGA. The CDR3 here is CASSLGGRALYNEQFF. For the CDR3, the DNA is TGTGCCAGCAGCTTAGGCGGGAGGGCCCTGTACAATGAGCAGTTCTTC.

This chain uses TRBV28 with TRBJ2-2, with D maybe TRBD2 (6 bases). This CDR3 has 19 amino acids. The V end lost 4 bases, the J end lost 6 bases, and 27 bases lay between the germline ends. Germline-derived CDR1 and CDR2 are MDHEN and SYDVKM. The CDR3 DNA reads as TGTGCCAGCAGTTCTCGACCGGGGAGAGGAGGGGTAGAATCCGGGGAGCTGTTTTTT. It yields the protein CASSSRPGRGGVESGELFF.

J is TRBJ1-4 and V is TRBV11-2; a weak D match, TRBD1 (5 bases). This CDR3 spans 16 amino acids. Trimming removed 5 bases from V and 0 bases from J, with 13 bases in between. Germline CDR1 SGHAT, CDR2 FQNNGV. Here the CDR3 DNA reads TGTGCCAGCAGCCCAGGGTCCCGTCCAACTAATGAAAAACTGTTTTTT. Translation: CASSPGSRPTNEKLFF.

This clone appeared a single time. V is TRBV10-3 and J is TRBJ2-4; D uncertain. V lost 2 bases and J lost 1, with 9 bases in between. CDR1 is ENHRY and CDR2 is SYGVKD in the germline V gene. The CDR3 extends over 15 amino acids. The CDR3 reads CAISEAQQAKNIQYF. CDR3 sequence (DNA): TGTGCCATCAGTGAGGCCCAGCAGGCCAAAAACATTCAGTACTTC.

The chain has TRBV5-1 and TRBJ2-3; TRBD1 matches 9 bases. The CDR3 has 15 amino acids. V gave up 3 bases and J gave up 1 base; unmatched junction bases: 3. The germline V gene encodes CDR1 SGHRS and CDR2 YFSETQ. CDR3: CASSSWTGGTDTQYF. CDR3 sequence (DNA): TGCGCCAGCAGCTCGTGGACAGGGGGCACAGATACGCAGTATTTT. Combining the CDR3 with reference TRBV5-1 and TRBJ2-3 gives the whole variable domain KAGVTQTPRYLIKTRGQQVTLSCSPISGHRSVSWYQQTPGQGLQFLFEYFSETQRNKGNFPGRFSGRQFSNSRSEMNVSTLELGDSALYLCASSSWTGGTDTQYFGPGTRLTVL.

The chain couples TRBV6-1 to TRBJ2-5; possibly TRBD1 or TRBD2 for D (5 bases each). The germline CDR1 and CDR2 sequences are MNHNS and SASEGT. The CDR3 sequence is 13 residues long. Trimming removed 6 bases at V and 5 bases at J, with 13 bases between. The CDR3 nucleotides are TGTGCCAGCAGGGGACGGTGGGGGGAGACCCAGTACTTC. Translation: CASRGRWGETQYF.

The chain couples TRBV5-1 to TRBJ2-5, with a tentative D call TRBD2 (5 bases). Trimming removed 3 bases from V and 4 bases from J, with 10 bases in between. Germline V lookup: CDR1 SGHRS, CDR2 YFSETQ. CDR3 length: 13 residues. The CDR3 is CASSWLEGETQYF. CDR3 coding DNA: TGCGCCAGCAGCTGGCTAGAGGGAGAGACCCAGTACTTC.

The chain employs TRBV5-5 and TRBJ1-1; D not resolved. CDR3 size: 15 residues. Germline V gene sequence: CDR1 SGHKS, CDR2 YYEKEE (reference sequence). V dropped 0 bases and J dropped 0 bases, with 9 bases sitting between them. CDR3 nucleotide sequence: TGTGCCAGCAGCTTGGGGGCAGGCATGAACACTGAAGCTTTCTTT. Its protein is CASSLGAGMNTEAFF.

V and J are TRBV25-1 and TRBJ2-7, with a possible D match to TRBD1 (5 bases). The CDR3 totals 15 residues. V was pared by 3 bases and J by 2 bases, with 14 bases between. The germline V gene encodes CDR1 MGHDK and CDR2 SYGVNS. In DNA, the CDR3 is TGTGCCAGCAGTGATGGGCAGGGTATTACCTACGAGCAGTACTTC. This gives the protein CASSDGQGITYEQYF.

The chain links TRBV9 to TRBJ1-2; unclear D gene. CDR1 and CDR2 from the germline V gene are SGDLS and YYNGEE. Trimming cost V 4 bases and J 9 bases, with 13 bases left between them. The CDR3 is made up of 12 amino acids. This CDR3 is CASSPGPGRYTF. The DNA of the CDR3 is TGTGCCAGCAGCCCGGGTCCCGGTCGCTACACCTTC.

This sequence joins TRBV5-4 and TRBJ2-5, with a tentative D call TRBD2 (6 bases). V lost 4 bases and J lost 5, with 12 bases in between. Per germline, CDR1 SGHNT and CDR2 YYREEE (reference sequence). The length of the CDR3 is 13 residues. The CDR3 here is CASSPWEVETQYF. CDR3 DNA sequence: TGTGCCAGCAGCCCTTGGGAGGTGGAGACCCAGTACTTC. Drawing the rest from reference TRBV5-4 and TRBJ2-5, the complete variable domain is ETGVTQSPTHLIKTRGQQVTLRCSSQSGHNTVSWYQQALGQGPQFIFQYYREEENGRGNFPPRFSGLQFPNYSSELNVNALELDDSALYLCASSPWEVETQYFGPGTRLLVL.

Concerning this clone itself: No conserved phenylalanine or tryptophan ends this CDR3, so it is likely a read error. It is unclear where the CDR3 begins or ends on the DNA, so no DNA is shown, and the CDR3 is as TCRdb lists it. The rearrangement joins TRBV21-1 to TRBJ1-4; TRBD1 was called by the table and not checked on the DNA. TRBV21-1 is designated a pseudogene. The CDR3 contains 11 residues when both ends are counted. The CDR3: CASSARDKAFG.

This chain uses TRBV4-2 with TRBJ2-3, with D possibly being TRBD2 (6 bases). Trimming cost V 2 bases and J 4 bases, with 13 bases left between them. The CDR3 runs to 15 residues. In germline, CDR1 is LGHNA, CDR2 YNFKEQ. The DNA of the CDR3 is TGTGCCAGCAGCCAATCTCGGGGGTCTTCAGATACGCAGTATTTT. Its translation: CASSQSRGSSDTQYF.

The V call is TRBV10-3, the J call TRBJ2-7; 7 bases match TRBD1. The V gene end was trimmed by 6 bases and the J gene end by 0 bases; junction bases not matched to a gene: 8. Looked up from germline, CDR1 is ENHRY and CDR2 is SYGVKD. This CDR3 has 15 residues. The CDR3 bases are TGTGCCATCAGAGAACCGGGACAGAACTCCTACGAGCAGTACTTC. It specifies CAIREPGQNSYEQYF.

The chain combines TRBV5-1 with TRBJ2-3; 9 bases are a match to TRBD1. In germline, CDR1 is SGHRS, CDR2 YFSETQ. Trimming removed 7 bases from V and 2 bases from J; junction bases left unmatched: 11. The CDR3 sequence is 16 residues long. CDR3 sequence: CASSRHRDRDTDTQYF. In DNA, the CDR3 is TGCGCCAGCTCAAGACACCGGGACAGGGACACAGATACGCAGTATTTT.

The J gene is TRBJ1-1, the V gene TRBV10-3, with D unresolved. This CDR3 comprises 15 residues. The V gene's germline CDR1 is ENHRY and CDR2 SYGVKD. With 5 bases removed from V and 0 bases from J, the gap between germline ends came to 13 bases. CDR3 in amino acids: CAISPSEALNTEAFF. In DNA form, the CDR3 reads TGTGCCATCAGTCCTTCTGAGGCATTGAACACTGAAGCTTTCTTT.

The chain employs TRBV4-1 and TRBJ2-2; 7 bases match TRBD2. V shed 1 base, J shed 4 bases, and the junction held 12 bases outside the gene matches. Germline lookup yields CDR1 MGHRA and CDR2 YSYEKL. The CDR3 runs to 18 residues. Here the CDR3 reads CASSQVRREGRVTGELFF. The CDR3 DNA sequence: TGCGCCAGCAGCCAAGTTCGGAGGGAGGGCCGGGTCACCGGGGAGCTGTTTTTT.

This clone was counted once. The J gene is TRBJ2-3, the V gene TRBV4-3, with D possibly matching TRBD2 (6 bases). The CDR3 extends over 18 amino acids. CDR1 is LGHNA, CDR2 YSLEER, per germline. Trimming took off 4 bases at V and 2 bases at J, with 22 bases between the two ends. CDR3 residues: CASSRLTRDSQFTDTQYF. The CDR3 region has the DNA TGCGCCAGCAGCCGGCTAACCCGGGACTCTCAATTCACAGATACGCAGTATTTT.

This clone was observed a single time. Different DNA sequences within this sample yield the same CDR3. V is TRBV9 and J is TRBJ1-3; no firm D call. The CDR3 runs to 15 residues. Germline values: CDR1 SGDLS, CDR2 YYNGEE. Trimming stripped 0 bases from V and 0 bases from J, with 7 bases between. The CDR3 protein is CASSVDSGSGNTIYF. As DNA, the CDR3 is TGTGCCAGCAGCGTAGATTCGGGCTCTGGAAACACCATATATTTT.

The J gene is TRBJ2-7, the V gene TRBV5-5; D is tentatively TRBD1 or TRBD2 (6 bases each). The CDR3 contains 15 residues. CDR1 and CDR2 from the germline V gene are SGHKS and YYEKEE (reference sequence). Trimming stripped 0 bases from V and 5 bases from J, with 15 bases between. The CDR3 spells CASSLVGGKRDEQYF. CDR3 nucleotides: TGTGCCAGCAGCTTGGTGGGGGGCAAAAGGGACGAGCAGTACTTC.

The rearrangement uses TRBV2 and TRBJ2-7; TRBD1 agrees at 9 bases. From germline, CDR1 is SNHLY and CDR2 FYNNEI. Trimming took 9 bases from V and 7 from J; bases not matched to a gene: 10. The CDR3 extends over 13 amino acids. For the CDR3, the DNA is TGTGCCAGTGACAGGGACAGGGAGGGGGAGCAGTACTTC. Translated: CASDRDREGEQYF.

This clone was recorded only once. The gene calls are TRBV29-1 and TRBJ2-7; D is uncertain. V was cut by 7 bases and J by 2 bases, with 6 bases left in between. This CDR3 is built from 10 residues. Per the germline V gene, CDR1 is SQVTM and CDR2 is ANQGSEA. The CDR3 spells CSAVAYEQYF. As DNA, the CDR3 is TGCAGCGCTGTAGCCTACGAGCAGTACTTC.

This sequence joins TRBV15 and TRBJ1-5; 7 bases are shared with TRBD1. Germline loops: CDR1 LNHNV, CDR2 YYDKDF (reference sequence). V was pared by 5 bases and J by 1 base, with 2 bases of the junction left unmatched. CDR3 size: 14 residues. The CDR3 loop is CATSPDRSNQPQHF. CDR3 nucleotide sequence: TGTGCCACCAGCCCGGACAGGAGCAATCAGCCCCAGCATTTT. Complete variable domain (other parts from reference TRBV15 and TRBJ1-5): DAMVIQNPRYQVTQFGKPVTLSCSQTLNHNVMYWYQQKSSQAPKLLFHYYDKDFNNEADTPDNFQSRRPNTSFCFLDIRSPGLGDTAMYLCATSPDRSNQPQHFGDGTRLSIL.

The gene calls are TRBV30 and TRBJ2-7; possibly TRBD1 or TRBD2 for D (5 bases each). V dropped 3 bases and J dropped 3 bases, with 15 bases sitting between them. This CDR3 region has 14 residues. Germline-derived CDR1 and CDR2 are GTSNPN and SVGIG (reference sequence). CDR3: CAWSWGRGVYEQYF. CDR3 coding DNA: TGTGCCTGGAGCTGGGGACGGGGCGTCTACGAGCAGTACTTC.

The chain carries TRBV27 and TRBJ2-5, with 9 nucleotides matching TRBD2. From germline, CDR1 is MNHEY and CDR2 SMNVEV (reference sequence). With 4 bases clipped from V and 5 bases from J, the junction kept 11 bases outside the gene matches. The CDR3 loop spans 16 amino acids. The CDR3 here is CASSSPGGGAIETQYF. DNA for the CDR3: TGTGCCAGCAGTTCCCCTGGCGGGGGGGCCATTGAGACCCAGTACTTC.

This clone appeared a single time. V is TRBV2 and J is TRBJ1-1; D uncertain. The germline gives CDR1 SNHLY, CDR2 FYNNEI. The V and J ends lost 3 bases and 1 base respectively, with 9 bases between them. The CDR3 totals 14 residues. CDR3 loop: CASSDRRKNTEAFF. CDR3 nucleotide sequence: TGTGCCAGCAGTGACAGACGGAAGAACACTGAAGCTTTCTTT.